What follows are 7 T cell receptor beta chains derived from one specimen sequenced in a study of beta chain features in type 1 diabetes. Study results and caveats: For Type 1 diabetes patients, all four CD4+ subsets carried TCRB CDR3s that were moderately but significantly shorter.

Antigens for these TCRs are unknown. Reverse transcribing all isolated RNA meant expressed TCRB transcripts were sequenced. This table comes from immunoSEQ multiplex PCR, and its TCRdb copy is limited to in-frame clones, with some not included. Of about 170,000 clones listed, roughly 8% were seen once; the top ten hold 0.5% to 0.55%. Sample: central memory CD4+ T cells from blood. The receptors were gathered from a man aged 18 to 29 with type 1 diabetes.

This rearrangement joins TRBV29-1 to TRBJ2-5; D is unresolved. The CDR3 length is 11 residues. Germline CDR1 is SQVTM and CDR2 is ANQGSEA. V gave up 6 bases and J gave up 0 bases, with 5 bases separating them. CDR3: CSVQYQETQYF. The CDR3 coding sequence is TGCAGCGTACAGTACCAAGAGACCCAGTACTTC.

The chain links TRBV4-1 to TRBJ2-5; no definite D call. V lost 4 bases and J lost 2, with 14 bases in between. The CDR3 is 15 amino acids. Per germline, CDR1 MGHRA and CDR2 YSYEKL. CDR3 nucleotides: TGCGCCAGCAGCCCTGGTAGACGGGTTCAAGAGACCCAGTACTTC. It specifies CASSPGRRVQETQYF.

This clone was observed many times. The rearrangement links TRBV6-6 to TRBJ1-5, with 7 bases lining up with TRBD1. Germline loops: CDR1 MNHNY, CDR2 SVGAGI (reference sequence). The CDR3 consists of 16 residues. The J segment lost 5 bases and the V segment lost 6 bases, leaving 13 bases of the junction unmatched. CDR3 sequence (DNA): TGTGCCAGCAGCGACCAGACAGGGAGGTATTATCAGCCCCAGCATTTT. Amino acid sequence: CASSDQTGRYYQPQHF.

V and J are TRBV9 and TRBJ1-1, with D unclear. Germline V gene sequence: CDR1 SGDLS, CDR2 YYNGEE. Deletions cut 0 bases from V and 1 base from J, with 10 bases between. This CDR3 spans 15 amino acids. In DNA, the CDR3 is TGTGCCAGCAGCGTAGGAGTAGGGAGGAACACTGAAGCTTTCTTT. Protein sequence: CASSVGVGRNTEAFF.

The V gene is TRBV7-8, the J gene TRBJ1-2; the D is unclear. Per germline, CDR1 SGHVS and CDR2 FQNEAQ. This CDR3 contains 14 residues. V dropped 1 base and J dropped 4 bases, with 10 bases sitting between them. The CDR3 spells CASSLGEFGYGYTF. The CDR3 DNA sequence: TGTGCCAGCAGCTTAGGAGAATTCGGCTATGGCTACACCTTC.

This clone was detected a few times. The V gene is TRBV6-5, the J gene TRBJ1-2; TRBD1 aligns across 7 bases. J gave up 8 bases and V 10 bases, and 13 bases lay outside the gene matches. Germline CDR1 is MNHEY and CDR2 is SVGAGI. This CDR3 is built from 13 residues. The CDR3 protein is CATRTQGPWGYTF. The CDR3 DNA reads TGTGCCACTCGGACACAGGGGCCCTGGGGCTACACCTTC.

The chain is built from TRBV7-7 and TRBJ2-5, with 7 bases that match TRBD1. The germline V gene encodes CDR1 SSHAT and CDR2 FNYEAQ (reference sequence). The CDR3 is 13 amino acids. Losses at the gene ends were 5 bases for V and 2 bases for J; bases not matched to a gene: 2. CDR3: CASSRDSQETQYF. The DNA for the CDR3 is TGTGCCAGCAGCCGGGACAGTCAAGAGACCCAGTACTTC. Full variable domain (missing parts from reference TRBV7-7 and TRBJ2-5): GAGVSQSPRYKVTKRGQDVTLRCDPISSHATLYWYQQALGQGPEFLTYFNYEAQPDKSGLPSDRFSAERPEGSISTLTIQRTEQRDSAMYRCASSRDSQETQYFGPGTRLLVL.